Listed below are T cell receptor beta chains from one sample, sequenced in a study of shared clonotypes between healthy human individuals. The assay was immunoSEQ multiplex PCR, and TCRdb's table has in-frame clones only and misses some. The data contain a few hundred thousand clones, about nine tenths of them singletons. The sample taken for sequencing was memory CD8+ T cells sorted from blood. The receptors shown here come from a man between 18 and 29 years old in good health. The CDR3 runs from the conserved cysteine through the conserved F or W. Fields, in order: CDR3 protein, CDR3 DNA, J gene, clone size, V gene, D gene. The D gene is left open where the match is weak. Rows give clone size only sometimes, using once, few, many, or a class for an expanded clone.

CASSSGFEGEQYF | TGTGCCAGCAGTTCCGGGTTCGAGGGGGAGCAGTACTTC | TRBJ2-7 | NA | TRBV6-5 | NA
CASGELSSYEQYF | TGTGCCAGTGGAGAACTTAGCTCCTACGAGCAGTACTTC | TRBJ2-7 | few | TRBV19 | NA
CASSLGGQGSQPQHF | TGCGCCAGCAGCTTGGGAGGACAGGGCTCTCAGCCCCAGCATTTT | TRBJ1-5 | NA | TRBV5-1 | TRBD1
CASSLDAGGGYGYTF | TGTGCCAGCAGCTTGGACGCAGGGGGCGGGTATGGCTACACCTTC | TRBJ1-2 | NA | TRBV7-9 | TRBD1
CASSIGGGSEEQYF | TGTGCCAGCAGCATTGGGGGCGGCAGTGAGGAGCAGTACTTC | TRBJ2-7 | NA | TRBV7-3 | NA
CAWSFRTGASGYEQYF | TGTGCCTGGAGTTTCCGGACCGGGGCGTCGGGCTACGAGCAGTACTTC | TRBJ2-7 | NA | TRBV30 | NA
CASSYKGSYTEAFF | TGTGCCAGCAGTTACAAGGGGTCATATACTGAAGCTTTCTTT | TRBJ1-1 | NA | TRBV6-5 | NA
CASSQQTGYEQYF | TGCGCCAGCAGCCAACAAACAGGGTACGAGCAGTACTTC | TRBJ2-7 | NA | TRBV4-3 | NA
CASSLPWGQGIDEQYF | TGTGCCAGCAGCTTACCCTGGGGGCAGGGGATAGACGAGCAGTACTTC | TRBJ2-7 | few | TRBV7-9 | NA
CASSLFWEVDTGELFF | TGTGCCAGCAGCTTGTTTTGGGAGGTAGACACCGGGGAGCTGTTTTTT | TRBJ2-2 | NA | TRBV5-5 | NA
CAWSRLGGGTDTQYF | TGTGCCTGGAGTCGACTAGGTGGGGGCACAGATACGCAGTATTTT | TRBJ2-3 | NA | TRBV30 | NA
CASSGAAQETQYF | TGCGCCAGCAGTGGGGCAGCCCAAGAGACCCAGTACTTC | TRBJ2-5 | NA | TRBV10-2 | NA
CASSQDQGIYEQYF | TGCGCCAGCAGCCAAGACCAGGGGATCTACGAGCAGTACTTC | TRBJ2-7 | NA | TRBV4-1 | NA
CASSDQGGGTDTQYF | TGTGCCAGCAGTGACCAAGGGGGCGGGACAGATACGCAGTATTTT | TRBJ2-3 | NA | TRBV25-1 | TRBD1
CASSLGRPRRGDSPLHF | TGCGCCAGCAGCTTAGGCCGGCCTCGCAGGGGAGATTCACCCCTCCACTTT | TRBJ1-6 | NA | TRBV5-1 | NA
CASSLLGGAFYNEQFF | TGTGCCAGCAGTTTATTGGGGGGTGCCTTCTACAATGAGCAGTTCTTC | TRBJ2-1 | NA | TRBV28 | NA
CASSPGAGAAMIGAFF | TGTGCCAGCAGCCCCGGCGCGGGGGCTGCCATGATAGGAGCTTTCTTT | TRBJ1-1 | NA | TRBV13 | NA
CASSIGVAEAFF | TGTGCCAGTAGTATAGGTGTGGCTGAAGCTTTCTTT | TRBJ1-1 | once | TRBV19 | NA
CAWSVLTYEQYF | TGTGCCTGGAGTGTACTAACCTACGAGCAGTACTTC | TRBJ2-7 | NA | TRBV30 | NA
CASSPLAGGTDTQYF | TGTGCCAGCAGCCCTCTAGCGGGAGGAACAGATACGCAGTATTTT | TRBJ2-3 | few | TRBV7-9 | TRBD2
CAISEEGYEQYF | TGTGCCATCAGTGAGGAGGGCTACGAGCAGTACTTC | TRBJ2-7 | NA | TRBV10-3 | NA
CASSPLGTDTQYF | TGTGCCAGCAGCCCACTAGGTACAGATACGCAGTATTTT | TRBJ2-3 | NA | TRBV9 | NA
CASSLSPGTAVSEQYF | TGTGCCAGCAGTTTATCTCCAGGGACAGCGGTCTCCGAGCAGTACTTC | TRBJ2-7 | NA | TRBV27 | TRBD1
CASSQVGSGRPPPSTDTQYF | TGCGCCAGCAGCCAAGTTGGTAGCGGGAGGCCTCCACCGAGCACAGATACGCAGTATTTT | TRBJ2-3 | NA | TRBV4-3 | TRBD2
CSVGTSGVYEQYF | TGCAGCGTTGGGACTAGCGGGGTCTACGAGCAGTACTTC | TRBJ2-7 | NA | TRBV29-1 | TRBD2
CASSLPGANTEAFF | TGTGCCAGCAGTTTACCAGGGGCGAACACTGAAGCTTTCTTT | TRBJ1-1 | NA | TRBV27 | NA
CASSDIILSTDTQYF | TGTGCCAGCAGCGATATAATACTTAGCACAGATACGCAGTATTTT | TRBJ2-3 | once | TRBV2 | NA
CASSQGGGQETQYF | TGTGCCAGCAGCCAAGGCGGGGGGCAAGAGACCCAGTACTTC | TRBJ2-5 | NA | TRBV4-2 | TRBD2
CASSFMTSGNADTQYF | TGTGCCAGCAGCTTCATGACTAGCGGGAACGCAGATACGCAGTATTTT | TRBJ2-3 | NA | TRBV9 | TRBD2
CASILAGGGDTQYF | TGTGCCAGCATCCTAGCGGGAGGAGGGGATACGCAGTATTTT | TRBJ2-3 | NA | TRBV7-2 | TRBD2
CASSLAVGNQPQHF | TGTGCCAGCAGCTTAGCTGTGGGCAATCAGCCCCAGCATTTT | TRBJ1-5 | NA | TRBV7-9 | NA
CASSYSEKLFF | TGTGCCAGCAGTTACTCCGAAAAACTGTTTTTT | TRBJ1-4 | NA | TRBV28 | NA
CASSLGTADYTF | TGTGCCAGCAGCTTAGGTACGGCCGACTACACCTTC | TRBJ1-2 | NA | TRBV11-2 | NA
CASSQDPSGRGEQYF | TGCGCCAGCAGCCAAGATCCTAGCGGGAGAGGCGAGCAGTACTTC | TRBJ2-7 | NA | TRBV4-3 | TRBD2
CASSLENLGGGFPYEQYF | TGTGCCAGCAGCTTGGAGAATTTAGGGGGCGGGTTCCCCTACGAGCAGTACTTC | TRBJ2-7 | few | TRBV5-6 | TRBD1
CASSLTGGELFF | TGCGCCAGCAGCCTGACAGGCGGGGAGCTGTTTTTT | TRBJ2-2 | NA | TRBV5-1 | NA
CASWNRGELFF | TGTGCCAGCTGGAATCGCGGGGAGCTGTTTTTT | TRBJ2-2 | once | TRBV18 | NA
CASSTTGWGETQYF | TGTGCCAGCAGCACCACAGGGTGGGGAGAGACCCAGTACTTC | TRBJ2-5 | NA | TRBV13 | NA
CASSPDPGISGNTIYF | TGCGCCAGCAGCCCGGACCCTGGAATCTCTGGAAACACCATATATTTT | TRBJ1-3 | many | TRBV4-3 | NA
CASSSIAGGRRTDTQYF | TGCGCCAGCAGCAGTATAGCGGGAGGGAGGCGAACAGATACGCAGTATTTT | TRBJ2-3 | NA | TRBV5-1 | TRBD2
CASRPRGGLYEQFF | TGTGCCAGCAGGCCACGGGGGGGGCTGTATGAGCAGTTCTTC | TRBJ2-1 | once | TRBV6-5 | TRBD2
CASSQGVNTEAFF | TGCGCCAGCAGCCAGGGGGTGAACACTGAAGCTTTCTTT | TRBJ1-1 | NA | TRBV4-1 | NA
CASSSGTGGAQHF | TGTGCCAGCAGTTCCGGGACAGGGGGAGCCCAGCATTTT | TRBJ1-5 | NA | TRBV13 | TRBD1
CASFGLAGGLGTDTQYF | TGTGCCAGCTTCGGACTAGCGGGAGGGTTGGGCACAGATACGCAGTATTTT | TRBJ2-3 | NA | TRBV27 | TRBD2
CASSLRDRGHQPQHF | TGTGCCAGCAGTTTAAGGGACAGGGGGCATCAGCCCCAGCATTTT | TRBJ1-5 | NA | TRBV28 | TRBD1
CASSFPEHRDEQFF | TGTGCCAGCAGCTTCCCAGAGCACAGGGATGAGCAGTTCTTC | TRBJ2-1 | NA | TRBV7-9 | NA
CASSFGQAHDEQYF | TGTGCCAGCAGCTTCGGGCAGGCCCATGACGAGCAGTACTTC | TRBJ2-7 | NA | TRBV7-9 | NA
CASSSNRGGPTEAFF | TGTGCCAGCAGTTCAAATAGGGGCGGGCCCACTGAAGCTTTCTTT | TRBJ1-1 | NA | TRBV27 | NA
CASRRGEGELFF | TGTGCCAGCCGGAGGGGAGAGGGGGAGCTGTTTTTT | TRBJ2-2 | NA | TRBV19 | NA
CASSEGGEGGSPLHF | TGTGCCAGCAGTGAAGGGGGGGAAGGAGGTTCACCCCTCCACTTT | TRBJ1-6 | NA | TRBV6-1 | NA
CASSSGTGILDTQYF | TGTGCCAGCAGCTCCGGGACAGGGATTTTAGATACGCAGTATTTT | TRBJ2-3 | NA | TRBV5-6 | TRBD1
CATSWGNYEQYF | TGTGCCACCAGCTGGGGGAACTACGAGCAGTACTTC | TRBJ2-7 | NA | TRBV15 | NA
CASSQLIGGSSYNEQFF | TGCGCCAGCAGCCAACTGATTGGTGGAAGCTCCTACAATGAGCAGTTCTTC | TRBJ2-1 | NA | TRBV4-3 | NA
CASSSYASSYEQYF | TGTGCCAGCAGCTCCTACGCAAGCTCCTACGAGCAGTACTTC | TRBJ2-7 | once | TRBV7-2 | NA
CASSLLGSNYGYTF | TGTGCCAGCAGTTTACTAGGATCTAACTATGGCTACACCTTC | TRBJ1-2 | NA | TRBV27 | NA
CASSWGQGNTGELFF | TGTGCCAGCAGTTGGGGACAGGGTAACACCGGGGAGCTGTTTTTT | TRBJ2-2 | NA | TRBV25-1 | TRBD1
CASSHDRGLIHEQYF | TGTGCCAGCAGCCACGACAGGGGATTAATCCACGAGCAGTACTTC | TRBJ2-7 | NA | TRBV5-4 | TRBD1
CVSSFGQNTEAFF | TGTGTCAGCAGCTTCGGGCAGAACACTGAAGCTTTCTTT | TRBJ1-1 | NA | TRBV5-4 | NA
CASSVAAPDEQYF | TGTGCCAGCAGTGTAGCAGCACCAGACGAGCAGTACTTC | TRBJ2-7 | NA | TRBV2 | NA
CAISEPSSSSYNEQFF | TGTGCCATCAGTGAGCCGTCTAGCAGCTCCTACAATGAGCAGTTCTTC | TRBJ2-1 | NA | TRBV10-3 | NA